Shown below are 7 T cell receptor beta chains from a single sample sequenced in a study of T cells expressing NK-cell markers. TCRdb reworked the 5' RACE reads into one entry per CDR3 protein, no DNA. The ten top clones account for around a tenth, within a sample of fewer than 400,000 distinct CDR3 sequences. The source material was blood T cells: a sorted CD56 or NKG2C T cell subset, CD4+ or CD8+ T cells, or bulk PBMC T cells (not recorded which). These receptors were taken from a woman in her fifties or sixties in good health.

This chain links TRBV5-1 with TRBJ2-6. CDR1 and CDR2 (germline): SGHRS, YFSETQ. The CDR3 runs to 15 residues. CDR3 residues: CASSLGTNGANVLTF.

The chain's CDR3 is CASSKLRDRNEQFF. V gene TRBV12-3 or TRBV12-4 combines with J gene TRBJ2-1; TCRdb reports TRBD1, a call that lacks DNA to check it against. There are 14 residues in the CDR3.

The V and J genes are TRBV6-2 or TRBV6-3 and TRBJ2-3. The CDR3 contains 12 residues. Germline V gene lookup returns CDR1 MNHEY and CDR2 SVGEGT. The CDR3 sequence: CASGLFTDTQYF.

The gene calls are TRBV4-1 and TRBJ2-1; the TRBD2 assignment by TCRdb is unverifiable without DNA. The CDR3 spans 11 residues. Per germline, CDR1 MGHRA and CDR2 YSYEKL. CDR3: CASSGPPEQFF.

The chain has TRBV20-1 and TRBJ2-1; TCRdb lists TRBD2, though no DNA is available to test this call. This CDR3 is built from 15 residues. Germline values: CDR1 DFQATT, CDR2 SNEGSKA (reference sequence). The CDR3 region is CSALGLLVGDNEQFF.

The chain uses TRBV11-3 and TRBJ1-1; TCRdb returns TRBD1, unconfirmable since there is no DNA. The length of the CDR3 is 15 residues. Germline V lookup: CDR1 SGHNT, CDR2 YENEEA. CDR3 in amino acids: CASSHRTAMNTEAFF.

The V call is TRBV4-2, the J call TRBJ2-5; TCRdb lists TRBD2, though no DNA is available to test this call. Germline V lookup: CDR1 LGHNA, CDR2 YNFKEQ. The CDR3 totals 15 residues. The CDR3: CASSQGAGLQETQYF.